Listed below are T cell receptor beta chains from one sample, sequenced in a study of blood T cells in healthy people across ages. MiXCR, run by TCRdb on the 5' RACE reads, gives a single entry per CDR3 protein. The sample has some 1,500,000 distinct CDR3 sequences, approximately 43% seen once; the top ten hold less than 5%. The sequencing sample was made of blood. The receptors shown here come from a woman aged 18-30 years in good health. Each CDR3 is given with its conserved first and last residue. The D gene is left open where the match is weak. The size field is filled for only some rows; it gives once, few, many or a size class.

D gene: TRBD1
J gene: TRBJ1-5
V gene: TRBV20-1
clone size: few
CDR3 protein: CSATKKTGFNQPQHF

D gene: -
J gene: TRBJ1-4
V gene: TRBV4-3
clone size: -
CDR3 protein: CASSQDNPGQGPSEKLFF

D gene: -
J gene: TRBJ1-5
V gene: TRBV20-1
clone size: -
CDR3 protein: CSARMGVSQPQHF

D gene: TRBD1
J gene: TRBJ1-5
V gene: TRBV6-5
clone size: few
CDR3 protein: CASSSDRGSNQPQHF

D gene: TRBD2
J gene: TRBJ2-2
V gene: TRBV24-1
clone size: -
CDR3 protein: CATSDHRGRAGELFF

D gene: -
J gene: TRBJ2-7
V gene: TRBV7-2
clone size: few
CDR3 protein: CASSLANPYEQYF

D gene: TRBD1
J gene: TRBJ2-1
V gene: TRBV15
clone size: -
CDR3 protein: CATSPQGTGYYNEQFF

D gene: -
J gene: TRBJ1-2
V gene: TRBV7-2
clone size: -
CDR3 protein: CASTSDPLNHGYTF

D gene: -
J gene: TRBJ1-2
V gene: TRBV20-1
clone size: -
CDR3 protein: CSARDRGAYHGYTF

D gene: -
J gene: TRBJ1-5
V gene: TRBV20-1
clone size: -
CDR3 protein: CSLTQGSQPQHF

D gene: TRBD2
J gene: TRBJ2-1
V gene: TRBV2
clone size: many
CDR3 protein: CASSEGGGYNEQFF

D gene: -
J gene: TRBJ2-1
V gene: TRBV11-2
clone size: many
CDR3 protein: CASSFGLTSYNEQFF

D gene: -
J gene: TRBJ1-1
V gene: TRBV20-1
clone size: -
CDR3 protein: CSASKGNTEAFF

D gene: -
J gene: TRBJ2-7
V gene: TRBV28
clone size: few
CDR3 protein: CASRGTSGEQYF

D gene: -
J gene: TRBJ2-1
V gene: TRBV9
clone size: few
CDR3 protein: CASSVGGGLPPYNEQFF

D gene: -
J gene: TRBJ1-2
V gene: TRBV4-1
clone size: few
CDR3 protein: CASSQDVQGSYGYTF

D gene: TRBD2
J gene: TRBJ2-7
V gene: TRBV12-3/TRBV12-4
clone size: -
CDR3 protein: CASSSTGLAGGLTYEQYF

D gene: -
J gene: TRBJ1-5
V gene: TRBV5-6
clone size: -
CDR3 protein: CASSRARYSNQPQHF

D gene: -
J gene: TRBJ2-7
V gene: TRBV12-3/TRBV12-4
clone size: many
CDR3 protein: CASSFVSGEQYF

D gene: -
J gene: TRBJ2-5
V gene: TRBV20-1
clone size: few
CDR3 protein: CSAREWAFILKTQYF

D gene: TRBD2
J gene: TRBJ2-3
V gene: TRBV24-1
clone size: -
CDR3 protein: CATSAWARDFWRGCTDTQYF

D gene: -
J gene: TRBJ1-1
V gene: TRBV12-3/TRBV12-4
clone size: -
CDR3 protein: CASSTQQSTEAFF

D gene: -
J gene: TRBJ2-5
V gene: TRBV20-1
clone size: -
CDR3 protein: CSARDGTFQETQYF